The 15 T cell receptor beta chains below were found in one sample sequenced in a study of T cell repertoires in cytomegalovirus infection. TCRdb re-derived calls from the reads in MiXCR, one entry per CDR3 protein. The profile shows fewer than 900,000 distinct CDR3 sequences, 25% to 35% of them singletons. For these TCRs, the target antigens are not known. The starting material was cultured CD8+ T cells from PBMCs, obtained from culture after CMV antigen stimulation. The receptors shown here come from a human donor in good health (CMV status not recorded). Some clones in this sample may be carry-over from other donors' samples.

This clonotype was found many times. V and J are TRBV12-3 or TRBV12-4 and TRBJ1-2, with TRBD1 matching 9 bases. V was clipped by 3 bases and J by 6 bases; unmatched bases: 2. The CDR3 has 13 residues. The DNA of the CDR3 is TGTGCCAGCAGTTTCCGACAGGGGGATGGCTACACCTTC. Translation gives CASSFRQGDGYTF.

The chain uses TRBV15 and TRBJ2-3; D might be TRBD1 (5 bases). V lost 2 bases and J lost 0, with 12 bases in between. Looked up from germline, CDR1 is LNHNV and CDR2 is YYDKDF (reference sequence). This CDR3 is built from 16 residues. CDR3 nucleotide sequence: TGTGCCACCAGCAGACGACAGATCACTAGCACAGATACGCAGTATTTT. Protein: CATSRRQITSTDTQYF.

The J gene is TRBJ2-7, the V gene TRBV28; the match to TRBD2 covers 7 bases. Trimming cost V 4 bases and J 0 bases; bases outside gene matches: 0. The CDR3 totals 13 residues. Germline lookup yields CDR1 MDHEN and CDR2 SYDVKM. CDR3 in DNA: TGTGCCAGCAGTTGGGGGGGCTCCTACGAGCAGTACGTC. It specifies CASSWGGSYEQYV.

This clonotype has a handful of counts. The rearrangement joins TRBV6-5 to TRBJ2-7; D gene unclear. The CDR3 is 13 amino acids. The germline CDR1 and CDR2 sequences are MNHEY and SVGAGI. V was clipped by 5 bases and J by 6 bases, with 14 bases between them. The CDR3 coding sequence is TGTGCCAGCAGTCACCGGGCCGGCGGCGAGCAGTACGTC. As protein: CASSHRAGGEQYV.

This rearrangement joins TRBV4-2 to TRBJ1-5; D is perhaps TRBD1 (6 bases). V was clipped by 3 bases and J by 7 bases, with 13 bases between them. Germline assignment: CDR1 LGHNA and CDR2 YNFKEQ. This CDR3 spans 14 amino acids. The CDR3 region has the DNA TGTGCCAGCAGCCAGGAGGACAGTGGGCAGCCCCAGCATTTT. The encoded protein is CASSQEDSGQPQHF.

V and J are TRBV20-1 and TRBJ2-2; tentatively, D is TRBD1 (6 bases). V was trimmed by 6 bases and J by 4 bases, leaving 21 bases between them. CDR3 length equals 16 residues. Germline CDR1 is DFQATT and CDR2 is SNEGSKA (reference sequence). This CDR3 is CSAMGHRPLGTGELFF. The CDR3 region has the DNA TGCAGTGCCATGGGACATCGGCCCTTAGGCACCGGGGAGCTGTTTTTT.

The CDR3 DNA reads as TGTGCCAGCACAGGGGGGATTGTTGGTGAAAAACTGTTTTTT. Residues: CASTGGIVGEKLFF. The chain links TRBV7-9 to TRBJ1-4; 7 bases are a match to TRBD1. Germline V gene data show CDR1 as SEHNR and CDR2 as FQNEAQ (reference sequence). The V gene end was trimmed by 7 bases and the J gene end by 7 bases; junction bases not matched to a gene: 9. The CDR3 is made up of 14 amino acids.

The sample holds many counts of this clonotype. CDR3 DNA: TGTGCCAGCAGCTTACCCGGGACAGGGTTCATTGAGCAGTTCTTC. This translates into CASSLPGTGFIEQFF. The chain is built from TRBV7-8 and TRBJ2-1; 9 bases are shared with TRBD1. CDR1 and CDR2 from the germline V gene are SGHVS and FQNEAQ. This CDR3 region has 15 residues. Losses at the gene ends were 2 bases for V and 9 bases for J; bases not matched to a gene: 8.

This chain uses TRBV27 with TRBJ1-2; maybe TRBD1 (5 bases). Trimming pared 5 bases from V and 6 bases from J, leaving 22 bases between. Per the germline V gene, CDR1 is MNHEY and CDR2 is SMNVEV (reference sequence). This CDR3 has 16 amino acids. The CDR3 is CASSLGDPLAPDGYTF. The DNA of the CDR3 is TGTGCCAGCAGTCTTGGGGACCCCTTGGCTCCGGATGGCTACACCTTC.

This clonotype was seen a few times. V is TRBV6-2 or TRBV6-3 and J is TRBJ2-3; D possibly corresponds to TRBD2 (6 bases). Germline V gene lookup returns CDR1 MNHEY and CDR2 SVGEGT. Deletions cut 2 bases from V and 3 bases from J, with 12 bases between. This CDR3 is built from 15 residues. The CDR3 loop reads CASSYDDGGTDTQYF. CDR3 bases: TGTGCCAGCAGTTACGACGATGGGGGGACAGATACGCAGTATTTT.

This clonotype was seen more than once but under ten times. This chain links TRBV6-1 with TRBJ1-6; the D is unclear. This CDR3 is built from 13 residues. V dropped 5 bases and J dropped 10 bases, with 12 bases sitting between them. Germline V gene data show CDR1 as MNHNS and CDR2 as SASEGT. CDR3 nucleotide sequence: TGTGCCAGCAGTTATGAGGAAGACTCACCCCTCCACTTT. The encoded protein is CASSYEEDSPLHF.

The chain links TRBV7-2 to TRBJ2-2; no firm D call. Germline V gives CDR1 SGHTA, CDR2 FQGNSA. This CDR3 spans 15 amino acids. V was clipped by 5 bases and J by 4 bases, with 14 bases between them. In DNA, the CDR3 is TGTGCCAGCAGCCACGGGCCCGTGGGCACCGGGGAGCTGTTTTTT. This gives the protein CASSHGPVGTGELFF.

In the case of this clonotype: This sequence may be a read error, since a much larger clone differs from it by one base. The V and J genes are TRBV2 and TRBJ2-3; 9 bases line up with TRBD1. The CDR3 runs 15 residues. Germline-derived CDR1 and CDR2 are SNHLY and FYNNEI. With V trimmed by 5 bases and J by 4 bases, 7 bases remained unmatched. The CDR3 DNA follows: TGTGCCAGCAGTACCGGGACAGGGAGGGCAGATACGCAGTATTTT. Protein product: CASSTGTGRADTQYF.

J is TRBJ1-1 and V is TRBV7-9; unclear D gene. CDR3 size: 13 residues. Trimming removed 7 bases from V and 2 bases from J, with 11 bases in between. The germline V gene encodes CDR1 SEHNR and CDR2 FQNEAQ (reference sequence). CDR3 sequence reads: CASTLAGNTEAFF. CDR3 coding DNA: TGTGCCAGCACCTTGGCCGGAAACACTGAAGCTTTCTTT. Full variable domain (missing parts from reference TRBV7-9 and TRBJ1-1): DTGVSQNPRHKITKRGQNVTFRCDPISEHNRLYWYRQTLGQGPEFLTYFQNEAQLEKSRLLSDRFSAERPKGSFSTLEIQRTEQGDSAMYLCASTLAGNTEAFFGQGTRLTVV.

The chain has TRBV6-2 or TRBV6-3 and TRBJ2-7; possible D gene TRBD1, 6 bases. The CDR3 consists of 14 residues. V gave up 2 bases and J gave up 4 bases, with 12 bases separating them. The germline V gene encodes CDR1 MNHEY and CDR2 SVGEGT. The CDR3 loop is CASSYAEQGYEQYV. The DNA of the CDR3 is TGTGCCAGCAGTTACGCCGAACAGGGTTACGAGCAGTACGTC.